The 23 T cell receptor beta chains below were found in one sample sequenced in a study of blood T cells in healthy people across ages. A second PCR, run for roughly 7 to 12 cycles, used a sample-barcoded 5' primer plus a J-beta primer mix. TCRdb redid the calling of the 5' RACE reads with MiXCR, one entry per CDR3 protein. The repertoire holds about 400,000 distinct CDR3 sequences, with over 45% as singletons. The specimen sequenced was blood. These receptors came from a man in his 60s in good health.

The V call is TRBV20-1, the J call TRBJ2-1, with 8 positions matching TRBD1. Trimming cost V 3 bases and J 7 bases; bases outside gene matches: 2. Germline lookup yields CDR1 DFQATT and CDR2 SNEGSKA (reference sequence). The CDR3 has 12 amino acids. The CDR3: CSARRQGNEQFF. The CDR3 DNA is TGCAGTGCTAGGAGACAGGGGAATGAGCAGTTCTTC.

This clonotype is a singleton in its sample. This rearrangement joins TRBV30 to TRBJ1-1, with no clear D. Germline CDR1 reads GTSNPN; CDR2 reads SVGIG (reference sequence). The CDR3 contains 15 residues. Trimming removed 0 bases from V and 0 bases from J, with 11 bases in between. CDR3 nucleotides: TGTGCCTGGAGTGTATATGGCATCGTGAACACTGAAGCTTTCTTT. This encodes CAWSVYGIVNTEAFF.

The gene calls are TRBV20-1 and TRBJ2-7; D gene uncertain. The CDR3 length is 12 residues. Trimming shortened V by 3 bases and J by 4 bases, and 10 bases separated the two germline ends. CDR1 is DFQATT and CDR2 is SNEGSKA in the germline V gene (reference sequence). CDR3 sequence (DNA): TGCAGTGCTAGCCAGGCGCAGTACGAGCAGTACTTC. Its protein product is CSASQAQYEQYF.

CDR3 sequence reads: CASSYIAGEGNEQFF. CDR3 sequence (DNA): TGTGCCAGCAGTTATATAGCGGGAGAGGGAAATGAGCAGTTCTTC. This rearrangement joins TRBV7-6 to TRBJ2-1; 9 nucleotides align to TRBD2. V trimming: 6 bases; J trimming: 7 bases; junction bases outside the gene matches: 10. This CDR3 comprises 15 residues. The germline CDR1 and CDR2 sequences are SGHVS and FNYEAQ. The full variable domain, rest sourced from reference TRBV7-6 and TRBJ2-1, is GAGVSQSPRYKVTKRGQDVALRCDPISGHVSLYWYRQALGQGPEFLTYFNYEAQQDKSGLPNDRFSAERPEGSISTLTIQRTEQRDSAMYRCASSYIAGEGNEQFFGPGTRLTVL.

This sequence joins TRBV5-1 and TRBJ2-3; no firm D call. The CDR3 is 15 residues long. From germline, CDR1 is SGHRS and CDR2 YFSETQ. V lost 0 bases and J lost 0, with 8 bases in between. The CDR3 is CASSLASASTDTQYF. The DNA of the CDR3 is TGCGCCAGCAGCTTGGCCTCTGCGAGCACAGATACGCAGTATTTT.

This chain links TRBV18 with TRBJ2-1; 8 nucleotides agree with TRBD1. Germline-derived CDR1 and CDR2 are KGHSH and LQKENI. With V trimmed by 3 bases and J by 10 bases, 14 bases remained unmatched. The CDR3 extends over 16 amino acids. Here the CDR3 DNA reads TGTGCCAGCTCACCTGCGGGGACAGGTCCTATGCGGGAGCAGTTCTTC. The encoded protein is CASSPAGTGPMREQFF.

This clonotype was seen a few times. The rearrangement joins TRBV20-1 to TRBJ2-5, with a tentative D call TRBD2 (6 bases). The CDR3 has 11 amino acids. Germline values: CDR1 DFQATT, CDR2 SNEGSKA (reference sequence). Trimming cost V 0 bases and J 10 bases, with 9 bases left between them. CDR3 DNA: TGCAGTGCTAGAGATCGGGGGATCCAGTACTTC. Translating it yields CSARDRGIQYF.

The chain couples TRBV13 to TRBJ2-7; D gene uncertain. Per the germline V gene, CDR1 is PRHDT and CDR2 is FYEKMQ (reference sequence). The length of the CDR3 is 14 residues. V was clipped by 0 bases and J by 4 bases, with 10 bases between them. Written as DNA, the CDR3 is TGTGCCAGCAGCTTAGGTACGCTTACGTACGAGCAGTACTTC. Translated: CASSLGTLTYEQYF.

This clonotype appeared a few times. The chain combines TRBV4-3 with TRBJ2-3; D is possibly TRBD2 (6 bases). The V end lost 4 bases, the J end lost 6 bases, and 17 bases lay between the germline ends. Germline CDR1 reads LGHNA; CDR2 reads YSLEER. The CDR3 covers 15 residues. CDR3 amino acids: CASSPRLVGGDTQYF. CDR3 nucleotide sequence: TGCGCCAGCAGCCCCCGACTAGTGGGAGGTGATACGCAGTATTTT.

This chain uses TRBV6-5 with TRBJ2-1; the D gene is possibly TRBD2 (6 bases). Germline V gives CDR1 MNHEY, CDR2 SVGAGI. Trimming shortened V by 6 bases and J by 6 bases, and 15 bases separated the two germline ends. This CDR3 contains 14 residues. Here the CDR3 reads CASRDQAGTNEQFF. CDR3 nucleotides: TGTGCCAGCAGGGACCAGGCGGGGACCAATGAGCAGTTCTTC.

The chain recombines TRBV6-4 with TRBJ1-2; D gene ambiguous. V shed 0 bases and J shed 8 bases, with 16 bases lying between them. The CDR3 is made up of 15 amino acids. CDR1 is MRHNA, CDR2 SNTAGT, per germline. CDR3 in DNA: TGTGCCAGCAGTGACTCGGGTGGATTCTATGGCGGCTACACCTTC. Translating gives CASSDSGGFYGGYTF.

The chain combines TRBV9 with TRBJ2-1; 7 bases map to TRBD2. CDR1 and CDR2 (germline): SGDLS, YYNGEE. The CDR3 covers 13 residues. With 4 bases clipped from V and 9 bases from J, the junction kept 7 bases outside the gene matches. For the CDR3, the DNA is TGTGCCAGCAGCCCTCTCCGGGGGGTTGAGCAGTTCTTC. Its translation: CASSPLRGVEQFF.

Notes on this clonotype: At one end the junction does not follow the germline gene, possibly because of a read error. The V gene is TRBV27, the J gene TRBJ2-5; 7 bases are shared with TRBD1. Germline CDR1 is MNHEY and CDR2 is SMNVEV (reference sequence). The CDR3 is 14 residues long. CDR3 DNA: TGTGCCAGCAGTGTATCGCCAGGGGGAGAGACCCAGTACTTC. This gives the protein CASSVSPGGETQYF.

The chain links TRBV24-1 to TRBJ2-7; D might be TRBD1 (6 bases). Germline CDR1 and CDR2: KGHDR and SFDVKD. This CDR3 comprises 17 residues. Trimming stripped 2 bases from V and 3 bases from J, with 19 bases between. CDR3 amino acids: CATSDSPGATLNYEQYF. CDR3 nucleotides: TGTGCCACCAGTGATTCCCCAGGGGCGACCTTAAACTACGAGCAGTACTTC.

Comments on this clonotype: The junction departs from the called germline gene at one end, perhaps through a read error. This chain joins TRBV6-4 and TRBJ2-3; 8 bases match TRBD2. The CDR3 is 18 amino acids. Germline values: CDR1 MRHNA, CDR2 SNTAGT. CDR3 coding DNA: TGTGCCAGCAGTGACTCGATTTTGGGACTAGGGTTCCCAGATACGCGGTATTTT. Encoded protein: CASSDSILGLGFPDTRYF.

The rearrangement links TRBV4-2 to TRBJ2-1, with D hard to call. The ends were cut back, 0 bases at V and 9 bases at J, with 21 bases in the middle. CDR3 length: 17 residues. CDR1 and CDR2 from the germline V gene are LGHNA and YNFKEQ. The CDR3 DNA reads TGTGCCAGCAGCCAAGAGCCAGCTCGGGTGGTTAGTATTGAGCAGTTCTTC. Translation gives CASSQEPARVVSIEQFF.

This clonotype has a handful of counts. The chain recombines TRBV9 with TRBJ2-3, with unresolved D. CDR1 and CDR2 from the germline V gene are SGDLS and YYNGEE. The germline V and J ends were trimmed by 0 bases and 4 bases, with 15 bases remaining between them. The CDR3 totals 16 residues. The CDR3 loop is CASSVVASNRPDTQYF. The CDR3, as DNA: TGTGCCAGCAGCGTAGTTGCTTCCAACCGACCAGATACGCAGTATTTT.

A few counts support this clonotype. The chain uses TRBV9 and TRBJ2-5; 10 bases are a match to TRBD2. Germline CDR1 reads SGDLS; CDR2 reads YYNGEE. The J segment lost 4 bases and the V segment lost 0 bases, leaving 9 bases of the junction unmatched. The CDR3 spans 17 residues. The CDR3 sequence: CASSVGSGGAIRETQYF. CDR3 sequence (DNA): TGTGCCAGCAGCGTAGGAAGCGGGGGGGCCATCAGAGAGACCCAGTACTTC.

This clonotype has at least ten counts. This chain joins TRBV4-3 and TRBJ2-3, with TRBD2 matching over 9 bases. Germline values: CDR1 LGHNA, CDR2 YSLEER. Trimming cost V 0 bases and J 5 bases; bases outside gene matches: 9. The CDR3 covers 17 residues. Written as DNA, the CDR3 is TGCGCCAGCAGCCAAGATAGTCTAGCGGGACCGGAAGATACGCAGTATTTT. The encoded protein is CASSQDSLAGPEDTQYF.

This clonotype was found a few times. The CDR3 DNA follows: TGCAGTGCTAGAGATCGACAGCGTTTGGAGACCCAGTACTTC. Translating gives CSARDRQRLETQYF. The chain combines TRBV20-1 with TRBJ2-5; a weak D match, TRBD1 (5 bases). The germline V and J ends were trimmed by 0 bases and 5 bases, with 13 bases remaining between them. Germline assignment: CDR1 DFQATT and CDR2 SNEGSKA (reference sequence). The CDR3 consists of 14 residues.

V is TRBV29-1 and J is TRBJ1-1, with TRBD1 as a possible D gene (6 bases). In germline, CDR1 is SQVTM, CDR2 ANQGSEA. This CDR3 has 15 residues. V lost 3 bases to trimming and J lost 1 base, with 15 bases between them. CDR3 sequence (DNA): TGCAGCGTTGAGGAACGAGGGGGGAGGAACACTGAAGCTTTCTTT. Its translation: CSVEERGGRNTEAFF.

CDR3 coding DNA: TGTGCCAGCGGTAATAGGCTGGGCGGTAGGGGCTACACCTTC. Residues: CASGNRLGGRGYTF. The chain uses TRBV11-2 and TRBJ1-2; no clear D. The V gene's germline CDR1 is SGHAT and CDR2 FQNNGV. There are 14 residues in the CDR3. V was trimmed by 8 bases and J by 8 bases, leaving 21 bases between them.

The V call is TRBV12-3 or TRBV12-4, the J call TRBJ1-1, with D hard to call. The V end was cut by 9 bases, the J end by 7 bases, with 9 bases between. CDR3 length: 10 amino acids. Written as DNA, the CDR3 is TGTGCCAGTCAGAGCCGTGAAGCTTTCTTT. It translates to CASQSREAFF.